This TCR beta chain emerged from a study of breast tumors, draining lymph nodes, adjacent tissues. Study results and caveats: The data were judged consistent with most tumor T cells coming from lymph node and expanding in tumor. Tumor TCR diversity was below lymph nodes but above nontumor tissue.

Note on this clonotype: Its antigen is unidentified. Relative to the germline gene, one junction end is altered; a read error may explain this.

Axillary draining lymph nodes of breast cancer patients supplied the node samples. One entry per CDR3 protein, called by TCRdb with MiXCR from the multiplex PCR reads. The sample holds 120,000 or so distinct CDR3 sequences, approximately 20% seen once. The origin of this receptor is a female donor with breast cancer. Some clones in this sample may be carry-over from other donors' samples. Sequencing was carried out using axillary lymph node tissue.

The CDR3 DNA reads as TGTGCCAGCAGCTTACCCCCGGGGACGGTTAACTATGGCTACGCCTTC. Translated: CASSLPPGTVNYGYAF. This rearrangement joins TRBV5-4 to TRBJ1-2; maybe TRBD1 (5 bases). CDR3 length: 16 residues. Germline-derived CDR1 and CDR2 are SGHNT and YYREEE (reference sequence).